The 29 T cell receptor beta chains below all came from one sample that was sequenced in a study of radiation and T cells in renal cell carcinoma. Sequencing was performed with immunoSEQ multiplex PCR; in TCRdb, only in-frame clones are kept and a portion is missing. The sample records tens of thousands of clones, about 85% being singletons. Time point specified: blood 2 weeks post-SBRT. Treatment of the sample: 15 Gy SBRT to primary tumor, nephrectomy 4 weeks later. The sequenced sample was blood, obtained from a patient whose treatment included radiotherapy and nephrectomy. These receptors came from a man between 60 and 75 years old with renal cell carcinoma.

The chain recombines TRBV7-2 with TRBJ1-6; D remains ambiguous. This CDR3 region has 17 residues. The germline V and J ends were trimmed by 1 base and 5 bases, with 15 bases remaining between them. Germline values: CDR1 SGHTA, CDR2 FQGNSA. As DNA, the CDR3 is TGTGCCAGCAGCTTAGGGCCCCCCGCGGCGGATAATTCACCCCTCCACTTT. Its protein is CASSLGPPAADNSPLHF.

This chain uses TRBV7-9 with TRBJ2-7, with TRBD1 matching over 12 bases. V trimming: 2 bases; J trimming: 5 bases; junction bases outside the gene matches: 7. The CDR3 contains 16 residues. The V gene's germline CDR1 is SEHNR and CDR2 FQNEAQ (reference sequence). The CDR3 reads CASSLSLGTGGNEQYF. In nucleotides, the CDR3 is TGTGCCAGCAGCTTAAGTCTAGGGACAGGGGGCAACGAGCAGTACTTC. The whole variable domain, remainder taken from reference TRBV7-9 and TRBJ2-7, is DTGVSQNPRHKITKRGQNVTFRCDPISEHNRLYWYRQTLGQGPEFLTYFQNEAQLEKSRLLSDRFSAERPKGSFSTLEIQRTEQGDSAMYLCASSLSLGTGGNEQYFGPGTRLTVT.

This clone was observed a handful of times. The V call is TRBV7-9, the J call TRBJ2-1; D ambiguous. Trimming stripped 7 bases from V and 6 bases from J, with 7 bases between. This CDR3 has 11 amino acids. Germline-derived CDR1 and CDR2 are SEHNR and FQNEAQ (reference sequence). CDR3 residues: CASNTGNEQFF. The CDR3 nucleotides read TGTGCCAGCAACACGGGCAATGAGCAGTTCTTC.

This sequence joins TRBV9 and TRBJ2-5; D ambiguous. The DNA matches TRBJ2-7 better at its end, which makes the J call doubtful. Germline CDR1 reads SGDLS; CDR2 reads YYNGEE. This CDR3 comprises 15 residues. In DNA form, the CDR3 reads TGTGCCAGCAGCGTTGGCGGCCCCTTAGGCTACGAGCAGTACTTC. Its translation is CASSVGGPLGYEQYF.

The rearrangement links TRBV5-4 to TRBJ1-1; 9 nucleotides align to TRBD1. Germline V gene sequence: CDR1 SGHNT, CDR2 YYREEE (reference sequence). The CDR3 loop spans 15 amino acids. V was clipped by 2 bases and J by 2 bases; unmatched bases: 4. CDR3 residues: CASSFPGQGNTEAFF. The CDR3 DNA sequence: TGTGCCAGCAGCTTTCCGGGACAGGGAAACACTGAAGCTTTCTTT.

The V call is TRBV5-5, the J call TRBJ1-1, with D possibly TRBD1 on 6 matching bases. With 6 bases removed from V and 1 base from J, the gap between germline ends came to 13 bases. This CDR3 comprises 14 residues. Germline lookup yields CDR1 SGHKS and CDR2 YYEKEE (reference sequence). The DNA for the CDR3 is TGTGCCAGCACCAATTCGACAGGGAACACTGAAGCTTTCTTT. Encoded protein: CASTNSTGNTEAFF.

V gene TRBV18 combines with J gene TRBJ1-6; TRBD1 matches at 7 bases. Germline V CDR1 and CDR2: KGHSH, LQKENI. This CDR3 is 16 amino acids long. V gave up 7 bases and J gave up 5 bases; unmatched junction bases: 11. The chain's CDR3 is CASYARQGIHNSPLHF. The CDR3 DNA reads as TGTGCCAGCTACGCCAGACAGGGCATACATAATTCACCCCTCCACTTT.

The chain recombines TRBV19 with TRBJ1-1, with a weak D call TRBD1 (5 bases). The V gene lost 5 bases and the J gene lost 4 bases, with 11 bases spanning the gap. The V gene's germline CDR1 is LNHDA and CDR2 SQIVND (reference sequence). The CDR3 runs to 13 residues. The CDR3 is CASSVRVSTEAFF. CDR3 coding DNA: TGTGCCAGTAGTGTCAGGGTATCCACTGAAGCTTTCTTT.

This chain connects TRBV19 to TRBJ1-2; D ambiguous. Trimming shortened V by 3 bases and J by 1 base, and 6 bases separated the two germline ends. Germline values: CDR1 LNHDA, CDR2 SQIVND (reference sequence). CDR3 length: 13 amino acids. CDR3 sequence (DNA): TGTGCCAGTAGTATGGTGGTTAACTATGGCTACACCTTC. Its translation: CASSMVVNYGYTF.

This clone was observed a single time. The chain links TRBV6-5 to TRBJ2-3; 7 bases are shared with TRBD2. This CDR3 contains 14 residues. Germline trimming cut 6 bases from V and 4 bases from J; bases unmatched to any gene: 7. From germline, CDR1 is MNHEY and CDR2 SVGAGI. CDR3 in amino acids: CASSFSLAADTQYF. CDR3 sequence (DNA): TGTGCCAGCAGCTTCAGCCTAGCGGCAGATACGCAGTATTTT.

This chain joins TRBV6-1 and TRBJ2-1, with 7 bases that match TRBD2. Germline V gives CDR1 MNHNS, CDR2 SASEGT. This CDR3 comprises 13 residues. The ends lost 3 bases at V and 12 bases at J; junction bases unmatched: 8. This chain's CDR3 is CASSEGAGFRQFF. CDR3 nucleotides: TGTGCCAGCAGTGAGGGAGCGGGATTTAGGCAGTTCTTC.

This chain joins TRBV27 and TRBJ1-1, with a weak D call TRBD1 (6 bases). The V gene lost 4 bases and the J gene lost 12 bases, with 18 bases spanning the gap. This CDR3 has 13 residues. Looked up from germline, CDR1 is MNHEY and CDR2 is SMNVEV (reference sequence). The CDR3: CASSSIDRPATFF. CDR3 sequence (DNA): TGTGCCAGCAGTTCGATCGACAGGCCTGCGACTTTCTTT.

V and J are TRBV30 and TRBJ1-5; the D gene is possibly TRBD1 (5 bases). The germline gives CDR1 GTSNPN, CDR2 SVGIG (reference sequence). V lost 1 base to trimming and J lost 4 bases, with 11 bases between them. The CDR3 consists of 14 residues. CDR3 in amino acids: CAWSAGTLNQPQHF. CDR3 nucleotide sequence: TGTGCCTGGAGTGCTGGGACTCTTAATCAGCCCCAGCATTTT.

This clone was picked up a small number of times. This rearrangement joins TRBV4-3 to TRBJ2-3; D unresolved. The CDR3 sequence is 14 residues long. V lost 4 bases, J lost 1 base, and 9 bases lay in between. In germline, CDR1 is LGHNA, CDR2 YSLEER. Written as DNA, the CDR3 is TGCGCCAGCAGCCGTGGGGTGGGCACAGATACGCAGTATTTT. It translates to CASSRGVGTDTQYF.

This clone has a handful of counts. The rearrangement uses TRBV12-5 and TRBJ1-1; D is perhaps TRBD1 (6 bases). The CDR3 length is 18 residues. Trimming stripped 0 bases from V and 4 bases from J, with 21 bases between. CDR1 LGHNT and CDR2 FRNRAP come from the germline V gene. The CDR3 region has the DNA TGTGCTAGTGGTTTGGTGAGTGCGGGGGGCGCGGTGGGCACTGAAGCTTTCTTT. This translates into CASGLVSAGGAVGTEAFF.

This chain uses TRBV27 with TRBJ2-5, with a tentative D call TRBD1 (5 bases). Germline loops: CDR1 MNHEY, CDR2 SMNVEV (reference sequence). V was pared by 2 bases and J by 2 bases, with 9 bases between. The CDR3 contains 14 residues. The CDR3 loop is CASSLVGLQETQYF. CDR3 coding DNA: TGTGCCAGCAGTTTAGTGGGGCTACAAGAGACCCAGTACTTC.

In this sample, this clone turned up once. This rearrangement joins TRBV30 to TRBJ2-7; the D gene is possibly TRBD2 (5 bases). Deletions cut 0 bases from V and 3 bases from J, with 18 bases between. The CDR3 runs 16 residues. The germline CDR1 and CDR2 sequences are GTSNPN and SVGIG (reference sequence). The CDR3 DNA is TGTGCCTGGAGTGTACTAGGAGACTCTCCATACTACGAGCAGTACTTC. It translates to CAWSVLGDSPYYEQYF.

The chain carries TRBV5-1 and TRBJ1-4, with 9 bases matching TRBD1. Germline V gene sequence: CDR1 SGHRS, CDR2 YFSETQ. The CDR3 has 14 amino acids. V gave up 3 bases and J gave up 7 bases; unmatched junction bases: 4. This CDR3 reads CASSYTGGSEKLFF. The CDR3 DNA reads as TGCGCCAGCAGCTATACAGGGGGCAGTGAAAAACTGTTTTTT.

For this clone: One end of the junction fails to match germline, which may point to a read error. This chain joins TRBV10-3 and TRBJ1-2; perhaps TRBD1 as D (5 bases). The CDR3 contains 18 residues. The germline CDR1 and CDR2 sequences are ENHRY and SYGVKD. The CDR3 loop reads CAISESSPGTIINYGYAF. In nucleotides, the CDR3 is TGTGCCATCAGTGAGTCGAGTCCCGGGACCATCATCAACTATGGCTACGCCTTC.

The chain combines TRBV19 with TRBJ2-2, with D unresolved. The CDR3 extends over 14 amino acids. In germline, CDR1 is LNHDA, CDR2 SQIVND (reference sequence). Trimming cost V 1 base and J 5 bases, with 8 bases left between them. CDR3 region: CASSIGRNTGELFF. The CDR3 DNA follows: TGTGCCAGTAGTATAGGCAGAAATACCGGGGAGCTGTTTTTT.

The gene calls are TRBV5-8 and TRBJ1-5, with D perhaps TRBD1 (5 bases). Germline CDR1 and CDR2: SGHTS and YDEGEE. Trimming stripped 1 base from V and 5 bases from J, with 10 bases between. The CDR3 covers 14 residues. The CDR3 protein is CASSLRQWDQPQHF. The CDR3 DNA reads as TGTGCCAGCAGCTTGAGACAGTGGGATCAGCCCCAGCATTTT.

The V gene is TRBV5-1, the J gene TRBJ2-2, with D possibly matching TRBD1 (6 bases). This CDR3 contains 13 residues. In germline, CDR1 is SGHRS, CDR2 YFSETQ. Trimming removed 4 bases at V and 5 bases at J, with 9 bases between. DNA for the CDR3: TGCGCCAGCAGCGAACAGGGTACCGGGGAGCTGTTTTTT. Its translation: CASSEQGTGELFF.

J is TRBJ2-5 and V is TRBV30; 8 nucleotides align to TRBD2. Germline CDR1 reads GTSNPN; CDR2 reads SVGIG (reference sequence). J gave up 5 bases and V 3 bases, and 5 bases lay outside the gene matches. The CDR3 length is 13 residues. Written as DNA, the CDR3 is TGTGCCTGGAGGGGACTAGGTCTGGAGACCCAGTACTTC. Its translation is CAWRGLGLETQYF.

The chain uses TRBV18 and TRBJ2-7, with TRBD1 matching over 12 bases. The CDR3 runs 14 residues. With 4 bases clipped from V and 4 bases from J, the junction kept 2 bases outside the gene matches. Per the germline V gene, CDR1 is KGHSH and CDR2 is LQKENI. This chain's CDR3 is CASSLGQGAYEQYF. The CDR3 nucleotides are TGTGCCAGCTCACTGGGACAGGGGGCTTACGAGCAGTACTTC.

The genes are TRBV15 and TRBJ1-4; D is unclear. This CDR3 contains 13 residues. Per the germline V gene, CDR1 is LNHNV and CDR2 is YYDKDF (reference sequence). V lost 0 bases and J lost 8, with 7 bases in between. This CDR3 is CATSRDNGEKLFF. CDR3 nucleotide sequence: TGTGCCACCAGCAGAGATAACGGAGAAAAACTGTTTTTT.

This clone has only one observation. The chain joins TRBV4-3 to TRBJ2-7; 8 bases map to TRBD1. The junction had 6 bases not matched to a gene; V was cut back by 2 bases and J by 3 bases. This CDR3 region has 15 residues. Germline values: CDR1 LGHNA, CDR2 YSLEER. CDR3 amino acids: CASSQYGQGNYEQYF. CDR3 DNA sequence: TGCGCCAGCAGCCAATACGGACAGGGCAACTACGAGCAGTACTTC.

J is TRBJ1-4 and V is TRBV14; D is ambiguous. Germline V gene sequence: CDR1 SGHDN, CDR2 FVKESK. The CDR3 sequence is 13 residues long. The V and J ends lost 0 bases and 11 bases respectively, with 10 bases between them. DNA of the CDR3: TGTGCCAGCAGCCAAGATGGGAGTACTAAACTGTTTTTT. It codes for CASSQDGSTKLFF.

By proportion, this clone is medium-sized. V is TRBV29-1 and J is TRBJ1-2, with D uncertain. There are 11 residues in the CDR3. Per germline, CDR1 SQVTM and CDR2 ANQGSEA. Trimming pared 5 bases from V and 7 bases from J, leaving 11 bases between. The CDR3 DNA sequence: TGCAGCGTTTCCCCTACCGGTGGCTACACCTTC. As protein: CSVSPTGGYTF.

The chain uses TRBV6-6 and TRBJ2-1; 10 nucleotides agree with TRBD2. CDR1 and CDR2 from the germline V gene are MNHNY and SVGAGI (reference sequence). The trim removed 8 bases at V and 10 bases at J, leaving 11 bases unmatched. CDR3 length: 14 amino acids. CDR3 sequence reads: CASRLAGASGEQFF. The CDR3, as DNA: TGTGCCAGCCGTCTAGCGGGAGCCTCAGGGGAGCAGTTCTTC.